One sample yielded the 8 T cell receptor beta chains listed below, sequenced in a study of blood T cell repertoires in COVID-19. Assay used: immunoSEQ multiplex PCR; TCRdb lists only in-frame clones, some missing. The sample has nearly 350,000 clones, almost 90% seen once. The sequencing input was peripheral blood. These TCRs come from a woman in her 70s with COVID-19, enrolled during active disease.

V gene TRBV5-1 combines with J gene TRBJ1-1; D ambiguous. This CDR3 contains 14 residues. Germline V gives CDR1 SGHRS, CDR2 YFSETQ. Trimming stripped 2 bases from V and 1 base from J, with 9 bases between. In DNA form, the CDR3 reads TGCGCCAGCAGCTTCGGAGGGCAGAACACTGAAGCTTTCTTT. Translated, it gives CASSFGGQNTEAFF.

The chain combines TRBV2 with TRBJ1-1; no definite D call. Germline V gene sequence: CDR1 SNHLY, CDR2 FYNNEI. V lost 0 bases, J lost 9 bases, and 11 bases lay in between. This CDR3 is 13 amino acids long. This chain's CDR3 is CASSEAMEQQAFF. The CDR3 region has the DNA TGTGCCAGCAGTGAAGCGATGGAGCAACAAGCTTTCTTT.

The count of this clone is one. J is TRBJ2-1 and V is TRBV19, with TRBD1 matching over 7 bases. With V trimmed by 5 bases and J by 1 base, 8 bases remained unmatched. There are 16 residues in the CDR3. Germline V lookup: CDR1 LNHDA, CDR2 SQIVND (reference sequence). DNA for the CDR3: TGTGCCAGTAGTCTTCGACAGGGCCAATCCTACAATGAGCAGTTCTTC. Encoded protein: CASSLRQGQSYNEQFF.

V usage is TRBV6-2 or TRBV6-3 and J usage is TRBJ1-5; D call uncertain. The V and J ends lost 5 bases and 0 bases respectively, with 14 bases between them. Germline CDR1 is MNHEY and CDR2 is SVGEGT. The CDR3 contains 16 residues. The CDR3, as DNA: TGTGCCAGCAGTCTCCGGACGGGAGATAGCAATCAGCCCCAGCATTTT. Protein: CASSLRTGDSNQPQHF.

The chain uses TRBV2 and TRBJ1-3; D perhaps matches TRBD1 (6 bases). Germline V CDR1 and CDR2: SNHLY, FYNNEI. The CDR3 extends over 16 amino acids. V lost 8 bases and J lost 4, with 21 bases in between. The chain's CDR3 is CASSLGGGNVGNTIYF. CDR3 bases: TGTGCCAGCTCCCTAGGCGGGGGCAACGTGGGAAACACCATATATTTT.

The rearrangement joins TRBV5-5 to TRBJ1-1, with 11 bases identical to TRBD1. The CDR3 runs to 18 residues. With V trimmed by 1 base and J by 5 bases, 13 bases remained unmatched. Germline V gene data show CDR1 as SGHKS and CDR2 as YYEKEE (reference sequence). CDR3: CASSLQDRGQMLGTEAFF. The CDR3 coding sequence is TGTGCCAGCAGCTTGCAGGACAGGGGGCAAATGTTGGGGACTGAAGCTTTCTTT.

The gene calls are TRBV5-4 and TRBJ1-6; 8 bases agree with TRBD1. CDR3 length: 15 amino acids. CDR1 is SGHNT and CDR2 is YYREEE in the germline V gene (reference sequence). J lost 7 bases, V lost 4 bases, and 7 bases had no gene match. The CDR3 sequence: CASSGGQAHNSPLHF. CDR3 coding DNA: TGTGCCAGCAGCGGGGGACAGGCCCACAATTCACCCCTCCACTTT.

The chain employs TRBV29-1 and TRBJ1-1; the match to TRBD1 covers 8 bases. Germline V gene data show CDR1 as SQVTM and CDR2 as ANQGSEA. The V gene end was trimmed by 0 bases and the J gene end by 0 bases; junction bases not matched to a gene: 3. The CDR3 runs to 15 residues. CDR3 nucleotides: TGCAGCGTTGAAGAGACAGGGGATATGAACACTGAAGCTTTCTTT. Protein product: CSVEETGDMNTEAFF. The whole variable domain, filled in from reference TRBV29-1 and TRBJ1-1, reads SAVISQKPSRDICQRGTSLTIQCQVDSQVTMMFWYRQQPGQSLTLIATANQGSEATYESGFVIDKFPISRPNLTFSTLTVSNMSPEDSSIYLCSVEETGDMNTEAFFGQGTRLTVV.